Presented here are 10 T cell receptor beta chains from one specimen sequenced in a study of patients and donors after allogeneic stem cell transplantation. MiXCR was run by TCRdb on the RT-PCR reads, yielding one entry per CDR3 protein. Of around 200,000 distinct CDR3 sequences detected, roughly 38% appear once; the ten largest clones hold around a tenth. Sequenced material: blood, either unsorted or a sorted T cell fraction (not recorded which). The origin of the receptors is a human donor who was either an allogeneic HSCT recipient or a stem cell or donor lymphocyte infusion donor (not recorded which). It is not recorded whose cells these are; they may come from a transplant donor.

The gene calls are TRBV6-5 and TRBJ1-1; the D gene is possibly TRBD1 (6 bases). Germline assignment: CDR1 MNHEY and CDR2 SVGAGI. Trimming removed 8 bases from V and 2 bases from J, with 12 bases in between. The CDR3 is 13 amino acids. The CDR3 region is CASRRGGNTEAFF. The CDR3 coding sequence is TGTGCCAGCCGCCGAGGGGGAAACACTGAAGCTTTCTTT.

This chain connects TRBV25-1 to TRBJ2-7; D ambiguous. Germline assignment: CDR1 MGHDK and CDR2 SYGVNS. CDR3 size: 15 residues. V gave up 1 base and J gave up 2 bases, with 12 bases separating them. In DNA, the CDR3 is TGTGCCAGCAGTGAATCCCCTGCACGGGCCTACGAGCAGTACTTC. It yields the protein CASSESPARAYEQYF.

The chain combines TRBV7-9 with TRBJ1-1; the D is unclear. V shed 6 bases and J shed 2 bases, with 7 bases lying between them. There are 12 residues in the CDR3. Germline loops: CDR1 SEHNR, CDR2 FQNEAQ (reference sequence). The CDR3 loop is CASSPFNTEAFF. DNA for the CDR3: TGTGCCAGCAGTCCGTTTAACACTGAAGCTTTCTTT.

This chain links TRBV10-3 with TRBJ1-2, with D maybe TRBD1 (6 bases). The CDR3 sequence is 14 residues long. CDR1 is ENHRY and CDR2 is SYGVKD in the germline V gene. V dropped 6 bases and J dropped 5 bases, with 16 bases sitting between them. The CDR3 DNA is TGTGCCATCAGCCCTACAGGGCCCCATTATGGCTACACCTTC. It specifies CAISPTGPHYGYTF.

V and J are TRBV27 and TRBJ2-7, with a weak D call TRBD1 (6 bases). CDR3 length equals 13 residues. Trimming took off 3 bases at V and 3 bases at J, with 9 bases between the two ends. From germline, CDR1 is MNHEY and CDR2 SMNVEV (reference sequence). CDR3 in DNA: TGTGCCAGCAGTTTGGGCAGGGGCTACGAGCAGTACTTC. It codes for CASSLGRGYEQYF.

The chain joins TRBV18 to TRBJ1-2; D might be TRBD1 (5 bases). The V end lost 3 bases, the J end lost 8 bases, and 16 bases lay between the germline ends. The CDR3 has 14 amino acids. Germline loops: CDR1 KGHSH, CDR2 LQKENI. CDR3 protein: CASSPPGPRGGYTF. As DNA, the CDR3 is TGTGCCAGCTCACCCCCGGGCCCGCGGGGCGGCTACACCTTC.

The chain carries TRBV12-3 or TRBV12-4 and TRBJ1-1; D gene ambiguous. The CDR3 spans 13 residues. The V end was cut by 3 bases, the J end by 6 bases, with 11 bases between. In DNA, the CDR3 is TGTGCCAGCAGTTTTTATGAGGGCGCTGAAGCTTTCTTT. It translates to CASSFYEGAEAFF.

This chain connects TRBV6-1 to TRBJ1-5; TRBD1 might be the D (5 bases). Trimming cost V 6 bases and J 5 bases, with 11 bases left between them. Looked up from germline, CDR1 is MNHNS and CDR2 is SASEGT. The CDR3 extends over 13 amino acids. The CDR3 region is CASSRQWDQPQHF. Here the CDR3 DNA reads TGTGCCAGCAGCAGACAGTGGGATCAGCCCCAGCATTTT.

The rearrangement uses TRBV18 and TRBJ1-2; D perhaps matches TRBD1 (5 bases). The CDR3 sequence is 14 residues long. Per the germline V gene, CDR1 is KGHSH and CDR2 is LQKENI. V lost 6 bases to trimming and J lost 4 bases, with 15 bases between them. The DNA of the CDR3 is TGTGCCAGCTCCTATAGCCGGGACCTCTATGGCTACACCTTC. It specifies CASSYSRDLYGYTF.

The chain uses TRBV6-5 and TRBJ2-1, with 13 bases that match TRBD2. Germline assignment: CDR1 MNHEY and CDR2 SVGAGI. The CDR3 is 16 residues long. V was pared by 5 bases and J by 7 bases, with 8 bases of the junction left unmatched. CDR3 loop: CASSHRTSGGSNEQFF. Here the CDR3 DNA reads TGTGCCAGCAGTCACCGGACTAGCGGGGGATCGAATGAGCAGTTCTTC.